The sequence of this T cell receptor (beta chain) was determined in a study of T cell responses to AZD1222 COVID-19 vaccine. The study's findings and limits: All repertoire sampling was performed exclusively after the peak T cell response.

Clones were read by immunoSEQ multiplex PCR, and TCRdb kept only the in-frame ones, dropping some. The data hold 130,000 or so clones, with about 90% observed a single time. The length of the CDR3 is 16 residues. V was clipped by 4 bases and J by 0 bases; unmatched bases: 8. Germline V gene data show CDR1 as LGHNA and CDR2 as YSLEER. Note on this clone: Its target is not known.

The sample consisted of peripheral blood, taken on day 0 of AZD1222 vaccination. The source of this sequence is an adult in good health. The genes are TRBV4-3 and TRBJ2-7, with TRBD1 matching 8 bases. The CDR3 sequence: CASSRGQGTNSYEQYF. CDR3 DNA: TGCGCCAGCAGCCGCGGACAGGGAACTAACTCCTACGAGCAGTACTTC.